The 32 T cell receptor beta chains below were found in one sample sequenced in a study of cytomegalovirus exposure and HLA in healthy donors. The PCR contained 60 Vbeta and 13 Jbeta primers. TCRdb keeps only in-frame clones here, not all; method: immunoSEQ multiplex PCR. The profile covers about 180,000 clones, with around 75% appearing a single time and more than 2.5% taken by the ten largest. The sample consisted of PBMCs. The receptors were sampled from a female donor in good health and CMV-seronegative.

The V and J genes are TRBV2 and TRBJ2-7, with D hard to call. This CDR3 is built from 14 residues. Germline V gives CDR1 SNHLY, CDR2 FYNNEI. With 6 bases removed from V and 1 base from J, the gap between germline ends came to 13 bases. CDR3 sequence reads: CASSLPSLSYEQYF. In DNA form, the CDR3 reads TGTGCCAGCAGCCTTCCCAGTCTTTCCTACGAGCAGTACTTC.

J is TRBJ1-1 and V is TRBV2, with a weak D call TRBD1 (5 bases). This CDR3 is 12 amino acids long. The V end lost 4 bases, the J end lost 9 bases, and 12 bases lay between the germline ends. CDR1 is SNHLY, CDR2 FYNNEI, per germline. CDR3 loop: CASSGEQAQAFF. CDR3 nucleotide sequence: TGTGCCAGCAGTGGGGAACAGGCCCAAGCTTTCTTT.

The gene calls are TRBV27 and TRBJ2-7, with D possibly matching TRBD2 (5 bases). This CDR3 is built from 13 residues. V was shortened by 2 bases and J by 3 bases, with 8 bases between the two germline ends. Germline V gene sequence: CDR1 MNHEY, CDR2 SMNVEV (reference sequence). CDR3 amino acids: CASSLRGNYEQYF. CDR3 bases: TGTGCCAGCAGTTTAAGAGGGAACTACGAGCAGTACTTC.

The chain couples TRBV29-1 to TRBJ2-1; no clear D. Germline-derived CDR1 and CDR2 are SQVTM and ANQGSEA. CDR3 length: 13 residues. Between the trimmed V and J ends, which lost 4 bases and 3 bases, there was a span of 10 bases. DNA for the CDR3: TGCAGCGTTGTCGGAGTCTTCTACAATGAGCAGTTCTTC. Amino acid sequence: CSVVGVFYNEQFF.

The chain recombines TRBV6-1 with TRBJ1-1; 7 bases are shared with TRBD1. In germline, CDR1 is MNHNS, CDR2 SASEGT. Trimming removed 4 bases from V and 6 bases from J; junction bases left unmatched: 8. The CDR3 has 14 amino acids. CDR3 sequence reads: CASSVQGTGAEAFF. DNA of the CDR3: TGTGCCAGCAGTGTACAGGGGACCGGGGCTGAAGCTTTCTTT.

This sequence joins TRBV6-5 and TRBJ2-1; TRBD1 matches at 7 bases. V lost 6 bases and J lost 0; bases outside the gene matches: 5. This CDR3 has 15 amino acids. Germline CDR1 is MNHEY and CDR2 is SVGAGI. The CDR3 loop reads CASRFRGSSYNEQFF. The CDR3, as DNA: TGTGCCAGCAGATTCAGGGGGAGCTCCTACAATGAGCAGTTCTTC.

This chain uses TRBV30 with TRBJ2-1; a possible D gene is TRBD2 (7 bases). CDR1 and CDR2 from the germline V gene are GTSNPN and SVGIG (reference sequence). The CDR3 length is 14 residues. V was cut by 8 bases and J by 15 bases, with 29 bases left in between. The CDR3 spells CAPPGAGVTGTPFF. The CDR3 DNA sequence: TGTGCCCCCCCAGGGGCGGGGGTTACAGGTACGCCGTTCTTC.

This clone was seen only a few times. The CDR3 loop reads CASSPTSGSFNEQFF. CDR3 DNA: TGTGCCAGCAGCCCCACTAGCGGGAGCTTCAATGAGCAGTTCTTC. The chain carries TRBV7-2 and TRBJ2-1; 11 bases are a match to TRBD2. CDR3 size: 15 residues. The V and J ends lost 5 bases and 6 bases, in that order; junction bases with no gene match: 6. Germline V gene sequence: CDR1 SGHTA, CDR2 FQGNSA.

The CDR3 protein is CSATGTSGGAWETQYF. CDR3 DNA: TGCAGCGCTACCGGGACTAGCGGGGGGGCGTGGGAGACCCAGTACTTC. This chain uses TRBV29-1 with TRBJ2-5; 16 bases line up with TRBD2. Trimming cost V 7 bases and J 5 bases; bases outside gene matches: 10. The germline CDR1 and CDR2 sequences are SQVTM and ANQGSEA. The CDR3 is 16 amino acids.

This chain joins TRBV10-3 and TRBJ2-5; possibly TRBD1 for D (5 bases). V lost 9 bases, J lost 2 bases, and 13 bases lay in between. The CDR3 length is 13 residues. Germline V lookup: CDR1 ENHRY, CDR2 SYGVKD. In nucleotides, the CDR3 is TGTGCCATAGGGGCAAGATTTCAAGAGACCCAGTACTTC. This encodes CAIGARFQETQYF.

This sequence joins TRBV6-6 and TRBJ2-7; TRBD2 matches at 16 bases. V gave up 5 bases and J gave up 7 bases; unmatched junction bases: 8. CDR1 and CDR2 from the germline V gene are MNHNY and SVGAGI (reference sequence). The length of the CDR3 is 16 residues. The DNA for the CDR3 is TGTGCCAGCAGTCAGCCCGGGACTAGCGGGAGGGTGGAGCAGTACTTC. The encoded protein is CASSQPGTSGRVEQYF.

The V and J genes are TRBV7-3 and TRBJ2-1, with TRBD2 identical over 7 bases. This CDR3 has 16 amino acids. V was clipped by 0 bases and J by 9 bases; unmatched bases: 11. The V gene's germline CDR1 is SGHTA and CDR2 FQGTGA. The DNA of the CDR3 is TGTGCCAGCAGCTTAACGTCCGGGGGAGGGCGTGGTGAGCAGTTCTTC. Translated: CASSLTSGGGRGEQFF.

CDR3 sequence reads: CASSLSAGGTYEQYF. CDR3 bases: TGTGCCAGCAGCTTAAGTGCGGGAGGGACCTACGAGCAGTACTTC. This rearrangement joins TRBV7-2 to TRBJ2-7, with 9 nucleotides matching TRBD2. This CDR3 is 15 amino acids long. Unmatched junction bases numbered 4, after V lost 2 bases and J lost 2 bases. Germline V gene data show CDR1 as SGHTA and CDR2 as FQGNSA.

The chain couples TRBV7-8 to TRBJ2-7; no definite D call. Trimming took off 5 bases at V and 4 bases at J, with 33 bases between the two ends. This CDR3 is 20 amino acids long. From germline, CDR1 is SGHVS and CDR2 FQNEAQ. The CDR3 DNA reads TGTGCCAGCAGCGCAGATACAGAAAAAGAACCTTTTTGGATCATTTACGAGCAGTACTTC. This codes for CASSADTEKEPFWIIYEQYF.

This clone has a single count. The genes are TRBV5-1 and TRBJ1-2; D gene unclear. Germline CDR1 and CDR2: SGHRS and YFSETQ. CDR3 length: 13 residues. V lost 1 base, J lost 4 bases, and 8 bases lay in between. The CDR3 here is CASSLNSFYGYTF. In DNA, the CDR3 is TGCGCCAGCAGCTTGAACAGCTTCTATGGCTACACCTTC.

The chain carries TRBV9 and TRBJ2-5, with 10 bases that match TRBD2. Germline V lookup: CDR1 SGDLS, CDR2 YYNGEE. The V segment lost 0 bases and the J segment 5 bases; nucleotides outside the gene matches: 4. The CDR3 loop spans 15 amino acids. CDR3 coding DNA: TGTGCCAGCAGCGTAGCAGCGGGAGGGCGGGAGACCCAGTACTTC. This sequence encodes CASSVAAGGRETQYF.

The gene calls are TRBV4-2 and TRBJ1-2; 10 bases align to TRBD1. V shed 4 bases and J 2 bases; nucleotides not matched to a gene: 4. The CDR3 runs 15 residues. Per the germline V gene, CDR1 is LGHNA and CDR2 is YNFKEQ. The CDR3 DNA follows: TGTGCCAGCAGCCCCGGGACAGGGGACAACTATGGCTACACCTTC. This encodes CASSPGTGDNYGYTF.

V usage is TRBV7-2 and J usage is TRBJ2-3; 9 positions agree with TRBD2. The V and J ends lost 4 bases and 6 bases, in that order; junction bases with no gene match: 14. CDR1 is SGHTA and CDR2 is FQGNSA in the germline V gene. CDR3 length: 17 amino acids. CDR3 sequence reads: CASSSTRLAGSADTQYF. In nucleotides, the CDR3 is TGTGCCAGCAGCTCCACCCGGCTAGCGGGGTCAGCGGATACGCAGTATTTT.

The chain carries TRBV6-5 and TRBJ1-5; D not resolved. Germline CDR1 MNHEY, CDR2 SVGAGI. This CDR3 spans 15 amino acids. Trimming took 5 bases from V and 1 from J, leaving 12 bases between them. The CDR3 DNA reads TGTGCCAGCAGTCTCAGTAGAGGCAGCAATCAGCCCCAGCATTTT. It specifies CASSLSRGSNQPQHF.

The rearrangement links TRBV27 to TRBJ2-5; tentatively, D is TRBD1 (6 bases). CDR1 is MNHEY and CDR2 is SMNVEV in the germline V gene (reference sequence). This CDR3 has 12 residues. Between the trimmed V and J ends, which lost 8 bases and 5 bases, there was a span of 12 bases. Here the CDR3 reads CASGDRIETQYF. The CDR3 DNA is TGTGCCAGCGGCGACAGGATCGAGACCCAGTACTTC.

This chain links TRBV4-2 with TRBJ1-3, with a weak D call TRBD1 (6 bases). The CDR3 has 15 amino acids. With 1 base removed from V and 4 bases from J, the gap between germline ends came to 11 bases. Per germline, CDR1 LGHNA and CDR2 YNFKEQ. The CDR3 nucleotides read TGTGCCAGCAGCCAAGTTGGGGGGGCGGGAAACACCATATATTTT. Translating it yields CASSQVGGAGNTIYF.

The CDR3 sequence: CASFTSSGNTIYF. The CDR3 DNA follows: TGTGCCAGCTTCACCAGCTCTGGAAACACCATATATTTT. The chain uses TRBV14 and TRBJ1-3; D unresolved. The germline V gene encodes CDR1 SGHDN and CDR2 FVKESK. Trimming took 8 bases from V and 0 from J, leaving 8 bases between them. The CDR3 sequence is 13 residues long.

This clone came up a few times. V is TRBV15 and J is TRBJ2-7, with D possibly TRBD1 on 6 matching bases. This CDR3 spans 13 amino acids. The germline V and J ends were trimmed by 9 bases and 3 bases, with 15 bases remaining between them. Germline V gene lookup returns CDR1 LNHNV and CDR2 YYDKDF (reference sequence). The DNA of the CDR3 is TGTGCCACGGCCAGGACAGAGCACTACGAGCAGTACTTC. Protein product: CATARTEHYEQYF.

The V call is TRBV19, the J call TRBJ2-1, with 7 bases lining up with TRBD2. V was clipped by 3 bases and J by 16 bases; unmatched bases: 6. CDR1 LNHDA and CDR2 SQIVND come from the germline V gene (reference sequence). The CDR3 extends over 11 amino acids. CDR3 in amino acids: CASSIWREFFF. The CDR3, as DNA: TGTGCCAGTAGTATCTGGCGGGAGTTTTTCTTC.

The V call is TRBV9, the J call TRBJ2-1; 9 nucleotides line up with TRBD2. The CDR3 consists of 13 residues. J was trimmed by 9 bases and V by 4 bases; bases with no gene match: 5. Germline CDR1 reads SGDLS; CDR2 reads YYNGEE. The DNA of the CDR3 is TGTGCCAGCAGCCAGCGGGAGGAGGGTGAGCAGTTCTTC. It translates to CASSQREEGEQFF.

The rearrangement uses TRBV4-2 and TRBJ2-5; 12 bases line up with TRBD2. CDR1 LGHNA and CDR2 YNFKEQ come from the germline V gene. The trim removed 4 bases at V and 5 bases at J, leaving 14 bases unmatched. The CDR3 covers 18 residues. The CDR3 is CASSPELATSGGRETQYF. The CDR3 nucleotides are TGTGCCAGCAGCCCCGAACTGGCAACTAGCGGGGGGCGGGAGACCCAGTACTTC.

This rearrangement joins TRBV18 to TRBJ2-5, with D possibly TRBD2 on 5 matching bases. Germline lookup yields CDR1 KGHSH and CDR2 LQKENI. CDR3 length: 13 amino acids. Trimming left V 3 bases short and J 5 bases short, with 10 bases between. The CDR3 loop reads CASSPRTRETQYF. CDR3 bases: TGTGCCAGCTCACCCCGTACTAGGGAGACCCAGTACTTC. Combining the CDR3 with reference TRBV18 and TRBJ2-5 gives the whole variable domain NAGVMQNPRHLVRRRGQEARLRCSPMKGHSHVYWYRQLPEEGLKFMVYLQKENIIDESGMPKERFSAEFPKEGPSILRIQQVVRGDSAAYFCASSPRTRETQYFGPGTRLLVL.

This chain uses TRBV27 with TRBJ2-7, with a tentative D call TRBD1 (5 bases). CDR1 is MNHEY and CDR2 is SMNVEV in the germline V gene (reference sequence). There are 13 residues in the CDR3. V lost 8 bases to trimming and J lost 3 bases, with 14 bases between them. The CDR3 protein is CASGFYQGYEQYF. CDR3 nucleotide sequence: TGTGCCAGCGGATTTTACCAGGGCTACGAGCAGTACTTC.

The J gene is TRBJ1-2, the V gene TRBV6-5; 8 bases are shared with TRBD1. CDR1 is MNHEY, CDR2 SVGAGI, per germline. V lost 6 bases, J lost 0 bases, and 6 bases stayed unmatched. The CDR3 runs 15 residues. The CDR3 nucleotides are TGTGCCAGCAGATCTCCGGGACAGGCTAACTATGGCTACACCTTC. Translation: CASRSPGQANYGYTF.

This clone was observed a few times. The chain combines TRBV28 with TRBJ1-2; TRBD1 might be the D (6 bases). Trimming stripped 6 bases from V and 4 bases from J, with 12 bases between. The length of the CDR3 is 13 residues. The V gene's germline CDR1 is MDHEN and CDR2 SYDVKM. The CDR3 loop is CASSHDRIYGYTF. CDR3 nucleotides: TGTGCCAGCAGCCACGACAGGATCTATGGCTACACCTTC.

This clone was observed a handful of times. The chain combines TRBV28 with TRBJ1-2, with a possible D match to TRBD1 (5 bases). The CDR3 totals 13 residues. The germline CDR1 and CDR2 sequences are MDHEN and SYDVKM. Between the trimmed V and J ends, which lost 5 bases and 6 bases, there was a span of 13 bases. DNA of the CDR3: TGTGCCAGCAGTCCCAGGGTTGCACATGGCTACACCTTC. The encoded protein is CASSPRVAHGYTF.

The chain carries TRBV19 and TRBJ1-2; the D gene is possibly TRBD1 (6 bases). Trimming took off 5 bases at V and 8 bases at J, with 21 bases between the two ends. Germline V gene lookup returns CDR1 LNHDA and CDR2 SQIVND (reference sequence). The length of the CDR3 is 15 residues. The CDR3 loop reads CASSQGPGHVEGYTF. The CDR3 DNA reads as TGTGCCAGTAGTCAAGGTCCGGGACACGTAGAGGGCTACACCTTC.